The TCR beta chain under discussion was sequenced for a study of shared clonotypes between healthy human individuals. Using immunoSEQ multiplex PCR, the repertoire was profiled, and TCRdb retains in-frame clones only, with some absent. The repertoire includes 2 million to 2.5 million clones, approximately 96% of them detected once, and roughly 0.13% sits in the top ten. The germline gives CDR1 SGHTA, CDR2 FQGNSA. The length of the CDR3 is 16 residues. The ends were cut back, 5 bases at V and 0 bases at J, with 14 bases in the middle. A CD45RA-negative memory subset and a CD45RA+ naive subset were separated from the CD4+ cells.

This receptor was identified in a man aged 18 to 30 in good health. The material sequenced was naive CD4+ T cells sorted from blood. Subset of the sample: CD45RA+ positively selected. The V call is TRBV7-2, the J call TRBJ1-5; D not resolved. CDR3 sequence reads: CASSPRSGYSNQPQHF. The CDR3 nucleotides are TGTGCCAGCAGCCCCCGGAGCGGATATAGCAATCAGCCCCAGCATTTT.